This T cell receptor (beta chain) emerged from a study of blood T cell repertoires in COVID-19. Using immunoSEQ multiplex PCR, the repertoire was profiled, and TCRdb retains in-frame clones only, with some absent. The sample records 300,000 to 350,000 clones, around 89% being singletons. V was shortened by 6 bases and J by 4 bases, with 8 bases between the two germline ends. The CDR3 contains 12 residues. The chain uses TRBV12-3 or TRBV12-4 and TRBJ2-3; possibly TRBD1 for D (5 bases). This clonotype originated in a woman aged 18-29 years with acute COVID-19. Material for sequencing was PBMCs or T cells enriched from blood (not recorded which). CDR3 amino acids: CASRSGSDTQYF. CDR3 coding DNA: TGTGCCAGCAGGTCAGGGTCAGATACGCAGTATTTT.